The 4 T cell receptor beta chains in this list originate from one sample, sequenced in a study of radiotherapy plus CTLA-4 blockade in lung cancer. Data came from immunoSEQ multiplex PCR; TCRdb stores just in-frame clones and leaves some out. The repertoire has roughly 120,000 clones, roughly 74% of them found once; the top ten carry approximately 4.7%. The source was peripheral blood, collected from a patient treated with radiotherapy plus ipilimumab. These receptor sequences come from a human donor with non-small cell lung cancer who had a partial response to radiotherapy plus ipilimumab.

The chain employs TRBV2 and TRBJ2-5; 8 positions match TRBD2. J gave up 12 bases and V 6 bases, and 12 bases lay outside the gene matches. The CDR3 contains 13 residues. Germline CDR1 SNHLY, CDR2 FYNNEI. The DNA of the CDR3 is TGTGCCAGCAGATTCGACAGCGGGAGAGGGAAGTACTTC. Encoded protein: CASRFDSGRGKYF. The variable domain in full, with the rest retrieved from reference TRBV2 and TRBJ2-5, is EPEVTQTPSHQVTQMGQEVILRCVPISNHLYFYWYRQILGQKVEFLVSFYNNEISEKSEIFDDQFSVERPDGSNFTLKIRSTKLEDSAMYFCASRFDSGRGKYFGPGTRLLVL.

This chain links TRBV6-1 with TRBJ1-2; no clear D gene. Trimming took 6 bases from V and 4 from J, leaving 15 bases between them. Germline CDR1 reads MNHNS; CDR2 reads SASEGT. The CDR3 is made up of 14 amino acids. As DNA, the CDR3 is TGTGCCAGCAGCTACACCATGGGCGCCTATGGCTACACCTTC. Translation: CASSYTMGAYGYTF.

V is TRBV6-5 and J is TRBJ2-7; TRBD1 agrees at 8 bases. Germline values: CDR1 MNHEY, CDR2 SVGAGI. The V gene end was trimmed by 5 bases and the J gene end by 4 bases; junction bases not matched to a gene: 1. The CDR3 is made up of 12 amino acids. CDR3 loop: CASSRQGYEQYV. The DNA for the CDR3 is TGTGCCAGCAGTCGACAGGGGTACGAGCAGTACGTC.

Many counts were recorded for this clone. The V call is TRBV19, the J call TRBJ1-4; D not certain. This CDR3 has 15 amino acids. Germline lookup yields CDR1 LNHDA and CDR2 SQIVND (reference sequence). Between the trimmed V and J ends, which lost 5 bases and 0 bases, there was a span of 10 bases. This chain's CDR3 is CASSSNSATNEKLFF. The CDR3 DNA follows: TGTGCCAGTAGTTCCAACAGTGCAACTAATGAAAAACTGTTTTTT. Full variable domain (missing parts from reference TRBV19 and TRBJ1-4): DGGITQSPKYLFRKEGQNVTLSCEQNLNHDAMYWYRQDPGQGLRLIYYSQIVNDFQKGDIAEGYSVSREKKESFPLTVTSAQKNPTAFYLCASSSNSATNEKLFFGSGTQLSVL.